The 19 T cell receptor beta chains reported below all come from one sample, sequenced in a study of OX40 agonist ivuxolimab in advanced cancers. TCRdb's copy holds only in-frame clones and misses some; the assay was immunoSEQ multiplex PCR. The sample contains 70,000 to 95,000 clones, around 88% of which appear only once. The sample was CD4+ or CD8+ T cells sorted from blood, taken in a trial of the OX40 agonist ivuxolimab. Source of these receptors: an adult with an advanced solid tumor such as melanoma, head and neck, liver or kidney cancer.

This rearrangement joins TRBV7-9 to TRBJ2-3; D perhaps matches TRBD2 (6 bases). The V gene's germline CDR1 is SEHNR and CDR2 FQNEAQ (reference sequence). CDR3 length equals 14 residues. Deletions cut 6 bases from V and 1 base from J, with 11 bases between. CDR3 nucleotide sequence: TGTGCCAGCAGTTCGGGACTCCGCACAGATACGCAGTATTTT. The encoded protein is CASSSGLRTDTQYF.

The genes are TRBV6-5 and TRBJ1-2; D unclear. This CDR3 has 15 amino acids. CDR1 and CDR2 (germline): MNHEY, SVGAGI. The V and J ends lost 5 bases and 4 bases respectively, with 17 bases between them. CDR3 sequence (DNA): TGTGCCAGCAGTAAACCCTCGGACGGCTTCTATGGCTACACCTTC. Protein sequence: CASSKPSDGFYGYTF.

V gene TRBV13 combines with J gene TRBJ2-7, with 13 bases that match TRBD2. The germline V gene has CDR1 PRHDT and CDR2 FYEKMQ (reference sequence). V dropped 6 bases and J dropped 2; count of bases not matched to a gene: 16. CDR3 size: 19 residues. CDR3 residues: CASSIRLAGGKNLTYEQYF. The CDR3 coding sequence is TGTGCCAGCAGTATCCGACTAGCGGGAGGAAAAAATTTAACCTACGAGCAGTACTTC.

The rearrangement uses TRBV10-3 and TRBJ2-1; 9 bases are shared with TRBD2. The V and J ends lost 2 bases and 7 bases, in that order; junction bases with no gene match: 12. This CDR3 spans 17 amino acids. Germline values: CDR1 ENHRY, CDR2 SYGVKD. Written as DNA, the CDR3 is TGTGCCATCAGTGAGACCCTGGGGGCGGGAGGGCCTAATGAGCAGTTCTTC. It yields the protein CAISETLGAGGPNEQFF.

The chain joins TRBV18 to TRBJ2-2; D remains unclear. Germline CDR1 is KGHSH and CDR2 is LQKENI. This CDR3 comprises 15 residues. Between the trimmed V and J ends, which lost 1 base and 1 base, there was a span of 7 bases. The chain's CDR3 is CASSPQAGNTGELFF. The CDR3 DNA follows: TGTGCCAGCTCACCACAGGCTGGGAACACCGGGGAGCTGTTTTTT. Full variable domain (rest looked up from reference TRBV18 and TRBJ2-2): NAGVMQNPRHLVRRRGQEARLRCSPMKGHSHVYWYRQLPEEGLKFMVYLQKENIIDESGMPKERFSAEFPKEGPSILRIQQVVRGDSAAYFCASSPQAGNTGELFFGEGSRLTVL.

J is TRBJ2-3 and V is TRBV7-6; D remains unclear. V was pared by 0 bases and J by 1 base, with 11 bases between. CDR1 is SGHVS and CDR2 is FNYEAQ in the germline V gene. The CDR3 spans 16 residues. CDR3: CASSLAFGGGTDTQYF. The CDR3, as DNA: TGTGCCAGCAGCTTAGCTTTCGGTGGGGGCACAGATACGCAGTATTTT.

The chain combines TRBV7-9 with TRBJ2-5, with D unclear. The germline V gene has CDR1 SEHNR and CDR2 FQNEAQ (reference sequence). The V gene lost 0 bases and the J gene lost 4 bases, with 9 bases spanning the gap. There are 14 residues in the CDR3. The CDR3 loop is CASSLASGIETQYF. CDR3 DNA: TGTGCCAGCAGCTTAGCGTCCGGTATAGAGACCCAGTACTTC.

The chain is built from TRBV30 and TRBJ1-4; weak D call: TRBD1 (5 bases). V shed 0 bases and J shed 3 bases, with 14 bases lying between them. Germline V gene data show CDR1 as GTSNPN and CDR2 as SVGIG (reference sequence). CDR3 length: 16 residues. The chain's CDR3 is CAWSVRGGRANEKLFF. The CDR3 bases are TGTGCCTGGAGTGTACGGGGGGGGAGAGCTAATGAAAAACTGTTTTTT.

The rearrangement links TRBV28 to TRBJ2-3; 9 nucleotides line up with TRBD2. The CDR3 is made up of 15 amino acids. Germline-derived CDR1 and CDR2 are MDHEN and SYDVKM. V shed 7 bases and J 2 bases; nucleotides not matched to a gene: 7. CDR3 sequence: CASTHGGRATDTQYF. CDR3 nucleotide sequence: TGTGCCAGCACCCATGGCGGGAGGGCCACAGATACGCAGTATTTT.

CDR3 sequence: CASSLESGRRKTQYF. CDR3 sequence (DNA): TGTGCCAGCAGCTTAGAAAGCGGGAGGAGGAAGACCCAGTACTTC. The rearrangement links TRBV7-9 to TRBJ2-5, with 9 positions matching TRBD2. CDR3 length: 15 residues. Germline CDR1 SEHNR, CDR2 FQNEAQ (reference sequence). The J segment lost 6 bases and the V segment lost 1 base, leaving 6 bases of the junction unmatched.

The chain recombines TRBV30 with TRBJ2-5, with TRBD1 as a possible D gene (5 bases). Germline V gene lookup returns CDR1 GTSNPN and CDR2 SVGIG (reference sequence). Trimming pared 3 bases from V and 5 bases from J, leaving 10 bases between. The CDR3 is 12 residues long. The DNA for the CDR3 is TGTGCCTGGAGCGCAAGGGGCGAGACCCAGTACTTC. Translation: CAWSARGETQYF. Full variable domain (missing parts from reference TRBV30 and TRBJ2-5): SQTIHQWPATLVQPVGSPLSLECTVEGTSNPNLYWYRQAAGRGLQLLFYSVGIGQISSEVPQNLSASRPQDRQFILSSKKLLLSDSGFYLCAWSARGETQYFGPGTRLLVL.

This chain links TRBV19 with TRBJ2-3; no definite D call. Looked up from germline, CDR1 is LNHDA and CDR2 is SQIVND (reference sequence). The germline V and J ends were trimmed by 2 bases and 3 bases, with 12 bases remaining between them. CDR3 length equals 15 residues. The CDR3 bases are TGTGCCAGTAGTATAAGGCTAGAAAAAACAGATACGCAGTATTTT. Translating it yields CASSIRLEKTDTQYF.

The gene calls are TRBV29-1 and TRBJ1-1; D is perhaps TRBD1 (6 bases). The CDR3 contains 12 residues. Per germline, CDR1 SQVTM and CDR2 ANQGSEA. V lost 6 bases and J 1 base, leaving 9 bases between the germline ends. DNA for the CDR3: TGCAGCGTCGGACAGTCGAACACTGAAGCTTTCTTT. Its translation: CSVGQSNTEAFF.

CDR3 nucleotide sequence: TGTGCCAGCAGTTACTCGGACAGGGATACGCAGTATTTT. Protein sequence: CASSYSDRDTQYF. The chain uses TRBV6-6 and TRBJ2-3; 7 bases are a match to TRBD1. The CDR3 loop spans 13 amino acids. The germline V gene encodes CDR1 MNHNY and CDR2 SVGAGI (reference sequence). V was clipped by 0 bases and J by 6 bases; unmatched bases: 0.

V is TRBV13 and J is TRBJ2-7, with 7 bases matching TRBD2. The germline V gene encodes CDR1 PRHDT and CDR2 FYEKMQ (reference sequence). The CDR3 sequence is 15 residues long. V trimming: 1 base; J trimming: 4 bases; junction bases outside the gene matches: 7. The DNA of the CDR3 is TGTGCCAGCAGCTTAGATCCGGGAGGCTTGTACGAGCAGTACTTC. It translates to CASSLDPGGLYEQYF.

The chain links TRBV6-1 to TRBJ2-7; D uncertain. This CDR3 has 12 residues. Per germline, CDR1 MNHNS and CDR2 SASEGT. Trimming took off 4 bases at V and 3 bases at J, with 7 bases between the two ends. For the CDR3, the DNA is TGTGCCAGCAGTGTGCTGGTCTACGAGCAGTACTTC. As protein: CASSVLVYEQYF.

The CDR3 DNA is TGTGCCAGCCTACCAGGGGGAAGCTACGAGCAGTACTTC. Translation: CASLPGGSYEQYF. The chain links TRBV18 to TRBJ2-7; 7 positions match TRBD1. CDR3 length: 13 amino acids. V trimming: 8 bases; J trimming: 3 bases; junction bases outside the gene matches: 7. Germline V CDR1 and CDR2: KGHSH, LQKENI. Full variable domain (remainder filled in from reference TRBV18 and TRBJ2-7): NAGVMQNPRHLVRRRGQEARLRCSPMKGHSHVYWYRQLPEEGLKFMVYLQKENIIDESGMPKERFSAEFPKEGPSILRIQQVVRGDSAAYFCASLPGGSYEQYFGPGTRLTVT.

V and J are TRBV7-9 and TRBJ2-3, with 12 bases that match TRBD2. Germline CDR1 is SEHNR and CDR2 is FQNEAQ (reference sequence). The J segment lost 5 bases and the V segment lost 6 bases, leaving 9 bases of the junction unmatched. The CDR3 covers 16 residues. CDR3 in DNA: TGTGCCAGCAGAACGGTCTGGGGACTAGCGGGAGATACGCAGTATTTT. Translation: CASRTVWGLAGDTQYF.

This clone appeared a few times. The J gene is TRBJ1-2, the V gene TRBV27; a weak D match, TRBD1 (5 bases). The CDR3 length is 15 residues. Trimming pared 0 bases from V and 5 bases from J, leaving 13 bases between. Germline CDR1 reads MNHEY; CDR2 reads SMNVEV (reference sequence). DNA for the CDR3: TGTGCCAGCAGTTTATCAGTCCCCCGGGGGTATGGCTACACCTTC. Translation: CASSLSVPRGYGYTF.